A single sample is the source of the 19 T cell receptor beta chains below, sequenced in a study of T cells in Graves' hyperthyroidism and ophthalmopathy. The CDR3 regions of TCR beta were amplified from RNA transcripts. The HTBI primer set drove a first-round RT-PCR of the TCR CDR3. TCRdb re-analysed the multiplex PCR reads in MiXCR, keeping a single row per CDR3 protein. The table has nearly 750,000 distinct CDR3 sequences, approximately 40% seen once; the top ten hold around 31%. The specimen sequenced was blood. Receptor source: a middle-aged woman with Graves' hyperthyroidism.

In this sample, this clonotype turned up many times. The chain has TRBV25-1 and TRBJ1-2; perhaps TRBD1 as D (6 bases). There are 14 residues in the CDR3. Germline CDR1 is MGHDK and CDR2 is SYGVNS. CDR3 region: CGQGPCSYNYGYTF. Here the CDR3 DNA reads TGTGGGCAGGGGCCATGCTCTTATAACTATGGCTACACCTTC.

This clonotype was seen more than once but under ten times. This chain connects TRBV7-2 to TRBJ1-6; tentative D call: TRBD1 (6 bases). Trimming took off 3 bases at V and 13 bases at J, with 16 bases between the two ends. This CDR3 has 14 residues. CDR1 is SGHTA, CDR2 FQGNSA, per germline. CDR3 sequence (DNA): TGTGCCAGCAGCTTGGGACATGACCGCACGCCCCTCCACTTT. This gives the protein CASSLGHDRTPLHF.

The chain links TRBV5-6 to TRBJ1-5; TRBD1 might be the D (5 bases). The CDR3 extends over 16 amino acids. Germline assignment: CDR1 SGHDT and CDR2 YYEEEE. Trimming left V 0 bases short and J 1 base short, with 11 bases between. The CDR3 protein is CASSLDGGRSNQPQHF. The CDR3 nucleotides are TGTGCCAGCAGCTTGGACGGGGGACGGAGCAATCAGCCCCAGCATTTT.

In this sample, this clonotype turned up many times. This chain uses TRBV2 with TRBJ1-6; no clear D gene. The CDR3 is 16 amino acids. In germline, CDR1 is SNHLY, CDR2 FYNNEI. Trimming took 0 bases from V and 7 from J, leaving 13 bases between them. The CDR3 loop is CASSEARWTENSPLHF. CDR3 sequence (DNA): TGTGCCAGCAGTGAAGCGAGGTGGACTGAGAATTCACCCCTCCACTTT. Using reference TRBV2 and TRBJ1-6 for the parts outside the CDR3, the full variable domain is EPEVTQTPSHQVTQMGQEVILRCVPISNHLYFYWYRQILGQKVEFLVSFYNNEISEKSEIFDDQFSVERPDGSNFTLKIRSTKLEDSAMYFCASSEARWTENSPLHFGNGTRLTVT.

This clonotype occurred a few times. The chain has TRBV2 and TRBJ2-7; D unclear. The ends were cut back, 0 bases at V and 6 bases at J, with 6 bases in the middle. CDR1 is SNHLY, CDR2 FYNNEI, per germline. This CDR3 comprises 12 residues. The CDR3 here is CASSEATTEQYF. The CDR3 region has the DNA TGTGCCAGCAGTGAAGCAACGACCGAGCAGTACTTC.

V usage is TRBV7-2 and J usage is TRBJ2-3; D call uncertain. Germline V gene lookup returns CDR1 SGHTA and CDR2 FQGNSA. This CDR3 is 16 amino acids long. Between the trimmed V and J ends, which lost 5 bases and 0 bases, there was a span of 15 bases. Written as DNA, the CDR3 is TGTGCCAGCAGCCCAAATGACATCCGGAGCACAGATACGCAGTATTTT. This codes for CASSPNDIRSTDTQYF.

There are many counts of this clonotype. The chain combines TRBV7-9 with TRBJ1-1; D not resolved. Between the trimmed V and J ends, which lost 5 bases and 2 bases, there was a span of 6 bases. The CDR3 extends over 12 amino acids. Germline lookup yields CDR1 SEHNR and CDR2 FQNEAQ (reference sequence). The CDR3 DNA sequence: TGTGCCAGCAGCCATCCTAACACTGAAGCTTTCTTT. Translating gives CASSHPNTEAFF.

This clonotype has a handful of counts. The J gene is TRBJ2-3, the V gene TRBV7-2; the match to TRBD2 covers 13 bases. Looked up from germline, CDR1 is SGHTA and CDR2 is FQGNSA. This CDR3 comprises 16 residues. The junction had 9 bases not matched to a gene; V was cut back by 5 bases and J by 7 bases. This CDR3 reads CASSRRGTSGMNTQYF. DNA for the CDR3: TGTGCCAGCAGCCGACGCGGGACTAGCGGGATGAATACGCAGTATTTT.

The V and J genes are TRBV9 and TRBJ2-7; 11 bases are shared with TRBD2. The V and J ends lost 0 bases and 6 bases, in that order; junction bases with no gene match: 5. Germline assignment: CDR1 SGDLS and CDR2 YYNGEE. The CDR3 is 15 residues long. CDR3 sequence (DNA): TGTGCCAGCAGCGTAGGTAGCGGGAGGGCGTCCGAGCAGTACTTC. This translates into CASSVGSGRASEQYF. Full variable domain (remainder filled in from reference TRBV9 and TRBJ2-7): DSGVTQTPKHLITATGQRVTLRCSPRSGDLSVYWYQQSLDQGLQFLIQYYNGEERAKGNILERFSAQQFPDLHSELNLSSLELGDSALYFCASSVGSGRASEQYFGPGTRLTVT.

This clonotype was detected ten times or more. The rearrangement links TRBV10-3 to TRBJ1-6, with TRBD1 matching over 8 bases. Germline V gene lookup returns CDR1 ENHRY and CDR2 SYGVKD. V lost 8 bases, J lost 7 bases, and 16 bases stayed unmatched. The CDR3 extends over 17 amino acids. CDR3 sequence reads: CAIGEPGQEPQNSPLHF. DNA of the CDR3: TGTGCCATCGGGGAGCCGGGACAGGAGCCTCAGAATTCACCCCTCCACTTT.

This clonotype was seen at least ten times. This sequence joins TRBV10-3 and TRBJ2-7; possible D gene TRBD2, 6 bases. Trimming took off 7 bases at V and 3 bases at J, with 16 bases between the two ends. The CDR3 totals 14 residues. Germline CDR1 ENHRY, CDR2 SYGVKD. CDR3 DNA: TGTGCCATCACTCCTAGTCTCGGGAGCTACGAGCAGTACTTC. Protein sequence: CAITPSLGSYEQYF.

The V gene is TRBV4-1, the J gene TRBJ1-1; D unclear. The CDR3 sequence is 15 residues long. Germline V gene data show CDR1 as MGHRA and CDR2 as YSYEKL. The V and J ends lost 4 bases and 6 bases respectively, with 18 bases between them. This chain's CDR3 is CASSLQYYPRSEAFF. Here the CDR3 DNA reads TGCGCCAGCAGCCTACAATACTATCCGAGATCTGAAGCTTTCTTT.

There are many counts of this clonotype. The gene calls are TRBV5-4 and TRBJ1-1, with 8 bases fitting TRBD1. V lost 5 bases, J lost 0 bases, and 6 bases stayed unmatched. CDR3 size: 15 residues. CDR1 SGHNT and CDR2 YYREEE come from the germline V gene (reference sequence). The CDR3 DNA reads TGTGCCAGCAGATCCCGACAGGGGATGAACACTGAAGCTTTCTTT. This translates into CASRSRQGMNTEAFF.

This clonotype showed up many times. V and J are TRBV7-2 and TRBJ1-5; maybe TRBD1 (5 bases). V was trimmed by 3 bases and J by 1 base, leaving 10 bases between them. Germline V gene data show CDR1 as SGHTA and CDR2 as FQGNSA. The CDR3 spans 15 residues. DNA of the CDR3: TGTGCCAGCAGCTTGGAGGGGACGAGCAATCAGCCCCAGCATTTT. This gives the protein CASSLEGTSNQPQHF.

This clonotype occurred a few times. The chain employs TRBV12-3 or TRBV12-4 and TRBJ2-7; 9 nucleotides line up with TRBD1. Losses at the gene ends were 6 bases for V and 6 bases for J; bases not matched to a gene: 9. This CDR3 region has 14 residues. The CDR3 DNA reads TGTGCCAGCAGGAGGACAGGGGATTTCGGCGAGCAGTACTTC. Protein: CASRRTGDFGEQYF.

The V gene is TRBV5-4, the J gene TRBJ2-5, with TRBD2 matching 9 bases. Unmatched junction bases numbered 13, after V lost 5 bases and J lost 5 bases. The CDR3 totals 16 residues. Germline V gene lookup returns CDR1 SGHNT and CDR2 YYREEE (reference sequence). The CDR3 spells CASRLSPSGGWETQYF. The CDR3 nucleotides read TGTGCCAGCAGATTGTCACCCAGCGGGGGGTGGGAGACCCAGTACTTC.

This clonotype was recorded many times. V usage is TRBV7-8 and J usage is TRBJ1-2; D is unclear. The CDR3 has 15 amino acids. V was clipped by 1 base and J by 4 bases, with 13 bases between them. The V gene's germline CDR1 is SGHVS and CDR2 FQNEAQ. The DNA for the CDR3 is TGTGCCAGCAGCTTAGTAGAGGCGCGAAGCTATGGCTACACCTTC. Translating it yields CASSLVEARSYGYTF. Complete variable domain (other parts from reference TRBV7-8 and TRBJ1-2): GAGVSQSPRYKVAKRGQDVALRCDPISGHVSLFWYQQALGQGPEFLTYFQNEAQLDKSGLPSDRFFAERPEGSVSTLKIQRTQQEDSAVYLCASSLVEARSYGYTFGSGTRLTVV.

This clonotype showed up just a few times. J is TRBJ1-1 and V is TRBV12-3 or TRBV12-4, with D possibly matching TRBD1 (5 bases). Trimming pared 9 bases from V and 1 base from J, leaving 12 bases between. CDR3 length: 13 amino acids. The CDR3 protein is CASAGGGNTEAFF. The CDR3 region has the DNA TGTGCCAGTGCGGGGGGGGGGAACACTGAAGCTTTCTTT.

The CDR3 spells CASSSRDSRGIEAFF. CDR3 DNA: TGTGCCAGCAGCTCCAGGGACAGTCGAGGGATAGAAGCTTTCTTT. This sequence joins TRBV7-6 and TRBJ1-1, with 7 nucleotides matching TRBD1. CDR3 length: 15 residues. The V gene's germline CDR1 is SGHVS and CDR2 FNYEAQ. The ends lost 4 bases at V and 8 bases at J; junction bases unmatched: 13. Complete variable domain (other parts from reference TRBV7-6 and TRBJ1-1): GAGVSQSPRYKVTKRGQDVALRCDPISGHVSLYWYRQALGQGPEFLTYFNYEAQQDKSGLPNDRFSAERPEGSISTLTIQRTEQRDSAMYRCASSSRDSRGIEAFFGQGTRLTVV.